The present TCR beta chain was sequenced within a study of T cell responses to AZD1222 COVID-19 vaccine. Study outcomes and limitations: Among spike-specific TCRs, nearly half reportedly target unmutated variant regions. Most donors were white British and more were female, and clonal diversity was possibly underestimated. Sampling that yielded the repertoires occurred only after the peak T cell response. Across spike, vaccine-associated CD4 TCRs were found, dominant at 160-218 and 743-854.

Germline V gives CDR1 SGDLS, CDR2 YYNGEE. Between the trimmed V and J ends, which lost 0 bases and 6 bases, there was a span of 6 bases. The CDR3 runs 12 residues. Some clones are missing from TCRdb's copy, which holds only in-frame ones; the method was immunoSEQ multiplex PCR. This sample has more than 50,000 clones, with roughly 90% found just once. To note about this clone: As yet, its antigen is unknown.

The input for sequencing was peripheral blood, taken on day 0 of AZD1222 vaccination. The rearrangement uses TRBV9 and TRBJ1-2; D gene ambiguous. The receptor's source is an adult in good health. The CDR3 DNA reads as TGTGCCAGCAGCGTAGACGGGAATGGCTACACCTTC. It codes for CASSVDGNGYTF. The complete variable domain, with remaining parts taken from reference TRBV9 and TRBJ1-2, reads DSGVTQTPKHLITATGQRVTLRCSPRSGDLSVYWYQQSLDQGLQFLIQYYNGEERAKGNILERFSAQQFPDLHSELNLSSLELGDSALYFCASSVDGNGYTFGSGTRLTVV.